The 5 T cell receptor beta chains given below trace back to one sample, sequenced in a study of cytotoxic CD8 clonotypes in ibrutinib-treated CLL. Sequencing used immunoSEQ multiplex PCR; TCRdb keeps in-frame clones, though not all of them. The table records fewer than 400,000 clones, roughly 67% of them present only once. The sample consisted of PBMCs, taken after 36 months of ibrutinib treatment. The source of these receptors is a human donor with chronic lymphocytic leukemia.

Turning to this clone: Relative to the germline gene, one junction end is altered; a read error may explain this. The J gene is TRBJ2-2, the V gene TRBV5-1, with TRBD2 identical over 10 bases. The germline gives CDR1 SGHRS, CDR2 YFSETQ. The CDR3 runs to 15 residues. The CDR3 loop is CASRLGTSDTGELFF. The CDR3 coding sequence is TGCGCCAGCAGGTTGGGGACTAGCGATACCGGGGAGCTGTTTTTT.

The rearrangement links TRBV4-2 to TRBJ1-2, with 9 bases fitting TRBD1. CDR1 LGHNA and CDR2 YNFKEQ come from the germline V gene. The CDR3 has 19 residues. V dropped 0 bases and J dropped 4; count of bases not matched to a gene: 15. Here the CDR3 DNA reads TGTGCCAGCAGCCAAGAAGGAAGACCCCGGGACAGGGTAATCTATGGCTACACCTTC. Its protein is CASSQEGRPRDRVIYGYTF.

The rearrangement links TRBV4-3 to TRBJ2-1; a possible D gene is TRBD1 (6 bases). This CDR3 comprises 15 residues. Looked up from germline, CDR1 is LGHNA and CDR2 is YSLEER. Between the trimmed V and J ends, which lost 0 bases and 3 bases, there was a span of 9 bases. In DNA form, the CDR3 reads TGCGCCAGCAGCCAAGAAGCCAGGGGCTACAATGAGCAGTTCTTC. The encoded protein is CASSQEARGYNEQFF.

This clone was picked up a small number of times. The CDR3 loop is CASSGFRGDGYTF. CDR3 bases: TGTGCCAGCAGCGGATTCAGGGGAGATGGCTACACCTTC. V usage is TRBV9 and J usage is TRBJ1-2, with a weak D call TRBD1 (6 bases). Germline V CDR1 and CDR2: SGDLS, YYNGEE. The CDR3 extends over 13 amino acids. Trimming stripped 3 bases from V and 6 bases from J, with 12 bases between.

This clone was observed a few times. The rearrangement uses TRBV9 and TRBJ2-7, with unresolved D. There are 13 residues in the CDR3. CDR1 and CDR2 from the germline V gene are SGDLS and YYNGEE. V lost 4 bases and J lost 0, with 8 bases in between. For the CDR3, the DNA is TGTGCCAGCAGCCCCCCCAGCTCCTACGAGCAGTACTTC. Amino acids: CASSPPSSYEQYF.